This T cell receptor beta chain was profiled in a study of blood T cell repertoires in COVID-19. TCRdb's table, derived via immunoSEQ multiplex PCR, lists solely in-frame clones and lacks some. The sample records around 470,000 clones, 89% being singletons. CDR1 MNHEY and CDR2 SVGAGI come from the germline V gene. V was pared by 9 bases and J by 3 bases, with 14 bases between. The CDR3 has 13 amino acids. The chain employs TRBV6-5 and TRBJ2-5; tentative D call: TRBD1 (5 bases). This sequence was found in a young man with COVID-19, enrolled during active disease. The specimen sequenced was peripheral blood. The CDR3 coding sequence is TGTGCCAGTATAGGTAGCAGGGAAGAGACCCAGTACTTC. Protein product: CASIGSREETQYF.